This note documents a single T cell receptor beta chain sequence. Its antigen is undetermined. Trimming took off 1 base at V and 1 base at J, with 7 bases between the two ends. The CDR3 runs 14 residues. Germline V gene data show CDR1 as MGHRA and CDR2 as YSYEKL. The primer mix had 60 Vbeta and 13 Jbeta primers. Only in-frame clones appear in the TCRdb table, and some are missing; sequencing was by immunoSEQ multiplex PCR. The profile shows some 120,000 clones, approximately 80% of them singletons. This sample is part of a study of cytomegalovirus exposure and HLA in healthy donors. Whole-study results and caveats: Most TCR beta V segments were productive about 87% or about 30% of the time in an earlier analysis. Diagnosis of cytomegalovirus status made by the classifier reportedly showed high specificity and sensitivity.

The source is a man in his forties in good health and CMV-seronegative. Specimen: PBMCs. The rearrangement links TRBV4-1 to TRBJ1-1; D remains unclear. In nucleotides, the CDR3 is TGCGCCAGCAGCCAAGGTAATAAGAACACTGAAGCTTTCTTT. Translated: CASSQGNKNTEAFF.